The 27 T cell receptor beta chains below were found in one sample sequenced in a study of beta chain features in type 1 diabetes. Study-wide results and limits: Type 1 diabetes patients had TCRB CDR3s that were shorter (moderately but significantly so) in all four CD4+ subsets.

Investigators reverse transcribed all isolated RNA, so they sequenced expressed TCRB transcripts. Libraries were prepared by immunoSEQ multiplex PCR; TCRdb keeps only in-frame clonotypes and omits some of them. This table holds around 160,000 clones, roughly 9% found once. No antigen has been identified for these receptors. Source material: central memory CD4+ T cells from blood. All receptors derive from a woman younger than 45 with type 1 diabetes.

There are a few counts of this clone. The chain couples TRBV30 to TRBJ2-1; TRBD2 aligns across 9 bases. This CDR3 has 16 amino acids. The V gene end was trimmed by 2 bases and the J gene end by 3 bases; junction bases not matched to a gene: 8. In germline, CDR1 is GTSNPN, CDR2 SVGIG (reference sequence). The CDR3 coding sequence is TGTGCCTGGAGTTTAACCGGGACTAGCCTCTACAATGAGCAGTTCTTC. Protein product: CAWSLTGTSLYNEQFF.

A few counts support this clone. The rearrangement links TRBV7-9 to TRBJ2-6, with no clear D. CDR1 and CDR2 from the germline V gene are SEHNR and FQNEAQ (reference sequence). The CDR3 loop spans 15 amino acids. Trimming left V 1 base short and J 4 bases short, with 8 bases between. The CDR3 DNA follows: TGTGCCAGCAGCTTAGGGTCAGTAGGGGCCAACGTCCTGACTTTC. It specifies CASSLGSVGANVLTF.

The gene calls are TRBV5-1 and TRBJ2-1; a weak D match, TRBD1 (6 bases). Germline-derived CDR1 and CDR2 are SGHRS and YFSETQ. The CDR3 spans 14 residues. V was trimmed by 5 bases and J by 5 bases, leaving 14 bases between them. The CDR3 DNA is TGCGCCAGCAGTCAAGACAGGAATAACAATGAGCAGTTCTTC. It is translated as CASSQDRNNNEQFF.

This clone came up a few times. The same CDR3 can be traced to other DNA sequences in this sample. The CDR3 here is CSVAQGAAGNQPQHF. The CDR3 DNA is TGCAGCGTCGCACAGGGGGCAGCGGGCAATCAGCCCCAGCATTTT. V and J are TRBV29-1 and TRBJ1-5; 9 bases fit TRBD1. Germline V gene lookup returns CDR1 SQVTM and CDR2 ANQGSEA. V was pared by 6 bases and J by 2 bases, with 8 bases of the junction left unmatched. The CDR3 totals 15 residues.

The chain uses TRBV5-1 and TRBJ2-3; 8 bases map to TRBD2. Germline assignment: CDR1 SGHRS and CDR2 YFSETQ. The CDR3 runs to 14 residues. The junction had 1 base not matched to a gene; V was cut back by 0 bases and J by 4 bases. In DNA, the CDR3 is TGCGCCAGCAGCTTGGCAGCGGGAGCAGATACGCAGTATTTT. Translated: CASSLAAGADTQYF.

This clone has more than one count but fewer than ten. The CDR3 bases are TGTGCCACCCTGAACAGATTGATGAACACTGAAGCTTTCTTT. Translated: CATLNRLMNTEAFF. This chain connects TRBV28 to TRBJ1-1; unclear D gene. Trimming removed 10 bases at V and 0 bases at J, with 15 bases between. The CDR3 sequence is 14 residues long. The germline V gene has CDR1 MDHEN and CDR2 SYDVKM. Full variable domain (remainder filled in from reference TRBV28 and TRBJ1-1): DVKVTQSSRYLVKRTGEKVFLECVQDMDHENMFWYRQDPGLGLRLIYFSYDVKMKEKGDIPEGYSVSREKKERFSLILESASTNQTSMYLCATLNRLMNTEAFFGQGTRLTVV.

The CDR3 loop is CASSPGQAGRGQYEQYF. As DNA, the CDR3 is TGCGCCAGCAGTCCGGGACAGGCTGGCCGTGGACAATACGAGCAGTACTTC. The gene calls are TRBV5-1 and TRBJ2-7; 8 positions agree with TRBD1. Germline V gene data show CDR1 as SGHRS and CDR2 as YFSETQ. The length of the CDR3 is 17 residues. V lost 5 bases and J lost 4; bases outside the gene matches: 17.

The V call is TRBV30, the J call TRBJ2-3, with TRBD2 identical over 9 bases. CDR1 is GTSNPN, CDR2 SVGIG, per germline (reference sequence). Unmatched junction bases numbered 10, after V lost 6 bases and J lost 6 bases. This CDR3 comprises 14 residues. The CDR3 DNA sequence: TGTGCCTGCCCTAGCGGGACCGTTCCGGATACGCAGTATTTT. Translated: CACPSGTVPDTQYF. The whole variable domain, filled in from reference TRBV30 and TRBJ2-3, reads SQTIHQWPATLVQPVGSPLSLECTVEGTSNPNLYWYRQAAGRGLQLLFYSVGIGQISSEVPQNLSASRPQDRQFILSSKKLLLSDSGFYLCACPSGTVPDTQYFGPGTRLTVL.

This clone has only a few counts. This chain links TRBV6-5 with TRBJ2-1; D uncertain. V was pared by 6 bases and J by 6 bases, with 12 bases between. Germline lookup yields CDR1 MNHEY and CDR2 SVGAGI. This CDR3 has 13 amino acids. The CDR3 region has the DNA TGTGCCAGCAGGCTGGGCCAGTTCAATGAGCAGTTCTTC. This translates into CASRLGQFNEQFF.

The V gene is TRBV19, the J gene TRBJ2-2, with TRBD1 as a possible D gene (6 bases). The CDR3 is 14 residues long. V lost 5 bases, J lost 5 bases, and 12 bases lay in between. CDR1 LNHDA and CDR2 SQIVND come from the germline V gene (reference sequence). This chain's CDR3 is CASSYTGLTGELFF. The CDR3 bases are TGTGCCAGTAGTTACACAGGGTTAACCGGGGAGCTGTTTTTT.

This clone was seen only a few times. The chain recombines TRBV7-2 with TRBJ2-3; 8 nucleotides align to TRBD2. Germline V gives CDR1 SGHTA, CDR2 FQGNSA. After removal of 5 bases from V and 3 bases from J, the junction contained 10 bases not matched to a gene. The CDR3 contains 16 residues. The CDR3 loop is CASSPGRLAMTDTQYF. CDR3 coding DNA: TGTGCCAGCAGCCCTGGAAGACTAGCGATGACAGATACGCAGTATTTT. Using reference TRBV7-2 and TRBJ2-3 for the parts outside the CDR3, the full variable domain is GAGVSQSPSNKVTEKGKDVELRCDPISGHTALYWYRQSLGQGLEFLIYFQGNSAPDKSGLPSDRFSAERTGGSVSTLTIQRTQQEDSAVYLCASSPGRLAMTDTQYFGPGTRLTVL.

This clone was recorded a few times. This rearrangement joins TRBV19 to TRBJ2-1, with D tentatively TRBD2 (5 bases). Trimming shortened V by 2 bases and J by 3 bases, and 11 bases separated the two germline ends. Germline CDR1 reads LNHDA; CDR2 reads SQIVND (reference sequence). This CDR3 contains 15 residues. CDR3: CASSISWESYNEQFF. CDR3 DNA: TGTGCCAGTAGTATATCGTGGGAGAGCTACAATGAGCAGTTCTTC.

The table lists this clone with a few counts. J is TRBJ2-1 and V is TRBV5-1, with 7 bases aligning to TRBD2. The V gene end was trimmed by 1 base and the J gene end by 6 bases; junction bases not matched to a gene: 4. The CDR3 spans 14 residues. Per germline, CDR1 SGHRS and CDR2 YFSETQ. The DNA for the CDR3 is TGCGCCAGCAGCTTGCAAACTAGCGTCAATGAGCAGTTCTTC. Translated, it gives CASSLQTSVNEQFF.

The chain is built from TRBV6-6 and TRBJ1-1, with 7 nucleotides matching TRBD1. The CDR3 has 15 amino acids. Germline CDR1 reads MNHNY; CDR2 reads SVGAGI (reference sequence). V was clipped by 4 bases and J by 9 bases; unmatched bases: 14. The CDR3, as DNA: TGTGCCAGCAGTTCGACTGACAGGGCACCTGGGCAAGCTTTCTTT. Translated: CASSSTDRAPGQAFF.

This clone was recorded a few times. The chain combines TRBV19 with TRBJ1-1; D might be TRBD1 (6 bases). Trimming left V 5 bases short and J 8 bases short, with 15 bases between. This CDR3 has 13 residues. Per the germline V gene, CDR1 is LNHDA and CDR2 is SQIVND (reference sequence). Here the CDR3 DNA reads TGTGCCAGTAGTGCAACAGGGACAAGGGAAGCTTTCTTT. It is translated as CASSATGTREAFF.

The chain joins TRBV28 to TRBJ1-1; maybe TRBD1 (6 bases). The CDR3 has 15 residues. The V gene's germline CDR1 is MDHEN and CDR2 SYDVKM. V was clipped by 3 bases and J by 2 bases, with 13 bases between them. The CDR3 nucleotides are TGTGCCAGCAGTTTCCAGGGGATGTCTAACACTGAAGCTTTCTTT. Protein sequence: CASSFQGMSNTEAFF.

This clone showed up just a few times. This rearrangement joins TRBV30 to TRBJ2-1, with 7 bases lining up with TRBD1. Germline V lookup: CDR1 GTSNPN, CDR2 SVGIG (reference sequence). CDR3 length equals 14 residues. Trimming removed 2 bases from V and 3 bases from J; junction bases left unmatched: 4. The CDR3 sequence is CAWSPGQNYNEQFF. The CDR3 DNA follows: TGTGCCTGGAGTCCGGGACAGAACTACAATGAGCAGTTCTTC.

This clone turned up a few times. This chain links TRBV6-5 with TRBJ2-2; TRBD2 matches at 10 bases. Germline V gene sequence: CDR1 MNHEY, CDR2 SVGAGI. J was trimmed by 6 bases and V by 0 bases; bases with no gene match: 4. The CDR3 has 16 residues. CDR3 coding DNA: TGTGCCAGCAGTTACTCCCTAGCGGGAGACGCCGGGGAGCTGTTTTTT. It codes for CASSYSLAGDAGELFF.

V and J are TRBV4-1 and TRBJ1-4, with D unclear. The CDR3 sequence is 13 residues long. V lost 1 base and J lost 7, with 7 bases in between. In germline, CDR1 is MGHRA, CDR2 YSYEKL. The CDR3 DNA is TGCGCCAGCAGCCAAGCTATCCGTGAAAAACTGTTTTTT. It is translated as CASSQAIREKLFF.

Turning to this clone: Other nucleotide sequences in the sample specify the same CDR3. The chain couples TRBV5-1 to TRBJ2-3, with TRBD1 identical over 9 bases. The V gene's germline CDR1 is SGHRS and CDR2 YFSETQ. The CDR3 sequence is 14 residues long. The V gene end was trimmed by 3 bases and the J gene end by 4 bases; junction bases not matched to a gene: 3. Written as DNA, the CDR3 is TGCGCCAGCAGCTCCGGACAGGGGCCAGATACGCAGTATTTT. As protein: CASSSGQGPDTQYF.

This clone has a handful of counts. The chain recombines TRBV15 with TRBJ2-1; TRBD1 matches 8 bases. CDR3 length: 13 residues. Germline CDR1 reads LNHNV; CDR2 reads YYDKDF (reference sequence). V lost 3 bases, J lost 9 bases, and 4 bases stayed unmatched. CDR3 loop: CATSSLTGGEQFF. CDR3 bases: TGTGCCACCAGCAGTCTTACAGGGGGTGAGCAGTTCTTC.

The chain joins TRBV6-5 to TRBJ2-6; D not certain. This CDR3 is 13 amino acids long. Germline CDR1 reads MNHEY; CDR2 reads SVGAGI. Trimming took off 7 bases at V and 1 base at J, with 5 bases between the two ends. The CDR3 region has the DNA TGTGCCAGCACTCCGTCTGGGGCCAACGTCCTGACTTTC. This codes for CASTPSGANVLTF.

As regards this clone: Different DNA sequences within this sample yield the same CDR3. This chain uses TRBV5-4 with TRBJ2-1, with 13 bases lining up with TRBD2. This CDR3 is built from 16 residues. After removal of 3 bases from V and 7 bases from J, the junction contained 7 bases not matched to a gene. Germline loops: CDR1 SGHNT, CDR2 YYREEE (reference sequence). CDR3 sequence (DNA): TGTGCCAGCAGCTGGGCCGGGACTAGCGGGAATAATGAGCAGTTCTTC. This encodes CASSWAGTSGNNEQFF.

The V call is TRBV5-4, the J call TRBJ2-5, with TRBD1 identical over 7 bases. The CDR3 is made up of 14 amino acids. The junction had 3 bases not matched to a gene; V was cut back by 2 bases and J by 2 bases. The germline CDR1 and CDR2 sequences are SGHNT and YYREEE (reference sequence). The CDR3 bases are TGTGCCAGCAGCTTAATGGGACAGCAAGAGACCCAGTACTTC. This encodes CASSLMGQQETQYF. Full variable domain (rest looked up from reference TRBV5-4 and TRBJ2-5): ETGVTQSPTHLIKTRGQQVTLRCSSQSGHNTVSWYQQALGQGPQFIFQYYREEENGRGNFPPRFSGLQFPNYSSELNVNALELDDSALYLCASSLMGQQETQYFGPGTRLLVL.

This chain's CDR3 is CASSHPGGNEQFF. Here the CDR3 DNA reads TGTGCCAGCAGCCACCCAGGGGGCAATGAGCAGTTCTTC. This rearrangement joins TRBV7-9 to TRBJ2-1; 7 positions agree with TRBD1. CDR3 length equals 13 residues. CDR1 and CDR2 from the germline V gene are SEHNR and FQNEAQ (reference sequence). V lost 5 bases, J lost 6 bases, and 4 bases stayed unmatched.

The genes are TRBV9 and TRBJ1-2; TRBD1 aligns across 7 bases. Germline trimming cut 2 bases from V and 3 bases from J; bases unmatched to any gene: 16. The length of the CDR3 is 18 residues. The germline CDR1 and CDR2 sequences are SGDLS and YYNGEE. The CDR3 sequence: CASSVLDRVNELDYGYTF. The CDR3 DNA follows: TGTGCCAGCAGCGTTCTCGACAGGGTAAATGAGTTGGACTATGGCTACACCTTC. The full variable domain, completed using reference TRBV9 and TRBJ1-2, is DSGVTQTPKHLITATGQRVTLRCSPRSGDLSVYWYQQSLDQGLQFLIQYYNGEERAKGNILERFSAQQFPDLHSELNLSSLELGDSALYFCASSVLDRVNELDYGYTFGSGTRLTVV.

V usage is TRBV7-2 and J usage is TRBJ2-7; possibly TRBD2 for D (5 bases). The CDR3 runs 15 residues. The V end lost 1 base, the J end lost 2 bases, and 12 bases lay between the germline ends. Germline CDR1 is SGHTA and CDR2 is FQGNSA. The chain's CDR3 is CASSLVGGPTYEQYF. The CDR3 DNA reads as TGTGCCAGCAGCTTAGTGGGCGGGCCCACCTACGAGCAGTACTTC.